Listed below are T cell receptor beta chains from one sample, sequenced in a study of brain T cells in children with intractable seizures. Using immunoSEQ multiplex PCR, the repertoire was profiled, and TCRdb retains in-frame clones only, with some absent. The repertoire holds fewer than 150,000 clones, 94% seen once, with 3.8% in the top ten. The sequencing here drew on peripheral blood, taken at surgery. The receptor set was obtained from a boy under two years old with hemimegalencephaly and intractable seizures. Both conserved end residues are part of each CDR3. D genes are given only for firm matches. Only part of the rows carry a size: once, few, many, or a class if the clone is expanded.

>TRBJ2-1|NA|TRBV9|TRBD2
CASSPWTSGPSYNEQFF
TGTGCCAGCAGCCCCTGGACTAGCGGGCCCTCCTACAATGAGCAGTTCTTC
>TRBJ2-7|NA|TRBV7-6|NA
CASTDPGHPAYEQYF
TGTGCCAGCACCGACCCAGGCCACCCAGCCTACGAGCAGTACTTC
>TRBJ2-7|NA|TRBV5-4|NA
CASSLAHRQGNEQYF
TGTGCCAGCAGCTTGGCCCACAGGCAGGGCAACGAGCAGTACTTC
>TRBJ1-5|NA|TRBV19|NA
CASSHRSNQPQHF
TGTGCCAGTAGTCACCGTAGCAATCAGCCCCAGCATTTT
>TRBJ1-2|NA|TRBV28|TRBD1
CASSTRTGGNGYTF
TGTGCCAGCAGTACCCGGACAGGGGGCAACGGCTACACCTTC
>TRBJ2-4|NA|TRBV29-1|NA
CSVERLAKNIQYF
TGCAGCGTCGAGCGACTAGCCAAAAACATTCAGTACTTC
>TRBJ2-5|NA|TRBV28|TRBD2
CASSPSGMLFGETQYF
TGTGCCAGCAGCCCAAGCGGGATGTTGTTTGGAGAGACCCAGTACTTC
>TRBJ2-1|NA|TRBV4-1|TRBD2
CASSHPGTSNEQFF
TGCGCCAGCAGCCACCCCGGGACTAGCAATGAGCAGTTCTTC
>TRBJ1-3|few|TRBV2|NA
CASSEGNTIYF
TGTGCCAGCAGTGAAGGAAACACCATATATTTT
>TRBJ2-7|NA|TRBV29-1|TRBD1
CSVMGQGVREQYF
TGCAGCGTGATGGGACAGGGTGTGAGGGAGCAGTACTTC
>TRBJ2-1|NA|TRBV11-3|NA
CASSLGYNEQFF
TGTGCCAGCAGCTTAGGATACAATGAGCAGTTCTTC
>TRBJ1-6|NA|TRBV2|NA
CASSESTVRGNSPLHF
TGTGCCAGCAGTGAAAGTACGGTACGAGGAAATTCACCCCTCCACTTT
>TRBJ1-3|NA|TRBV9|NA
CASSVDPGTTTGNTIYF
TGTGCCAGCAGCGTAGACCCTGGGACAACCACTGGAAACACCATATATTTT
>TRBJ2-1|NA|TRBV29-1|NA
CSAGRASNSDEQFF
TGCAGCGCTGGGCGGGCTAGCAATTCCGATGAGCAGTTCTTC
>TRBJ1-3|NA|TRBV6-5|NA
CASSLGRISGNTIYF
TGTGCCAGCAGCCTGGGACGGATCTCTGGAAACACCATATATTTT
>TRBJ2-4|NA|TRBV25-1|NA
CASSGVAKNIQYF
TGTGCCAGCAGTGGGGTAGCCAAAAACATTCAGTACTTC
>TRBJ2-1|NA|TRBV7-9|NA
CASSLGGISYNEQFF
TGTGCCAGCAGCTTAGGGGGGATCTCCTACAATGAGCAGTTCTTC
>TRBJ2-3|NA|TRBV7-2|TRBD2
CASSPSSGPGDTQYF
TGTGCCAGCAGCCCGTCTAGCGGACCGGGGGATACGCAGTATTTT
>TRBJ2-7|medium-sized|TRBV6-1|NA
CASSEFVGVGYEQYF
TGTGCCAGCAGTGAATTTGTTGGAGTTGGCTACGAGCAGTACTTC
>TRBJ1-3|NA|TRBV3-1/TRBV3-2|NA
CASSQPSYSGNTIYF
TGTGCCAGCAGCCAACCATCGTACTCTGGAAACACCATATATTTT
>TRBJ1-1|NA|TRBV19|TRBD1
CASSIRQGEAFF
TGTGCCAGTAGTATTAGACAGGGTGAAGCTTTCTTT
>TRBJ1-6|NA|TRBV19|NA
CASSIRGADYNSPLHF
TGTGCCAGTAGTATAAGGGGGGCAGACTATAATTCACCCCTCCACTTT
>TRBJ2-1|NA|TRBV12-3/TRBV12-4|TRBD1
CASSPGTDNEQFF
TGTGCCAGCAGTCCAGGGACAGACAATGAGCAGTTCTTC
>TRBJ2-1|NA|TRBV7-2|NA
CASSPRASAYNEQFF
TGTGCCAGCAGCCCGAGGGCTAGCGCATACAATGAGCAGTTCTTC
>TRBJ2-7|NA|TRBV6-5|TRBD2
CASRRDAGDALEQYF
TGTGCCAGCAGACGGGACGCGGGGGATGCTCTCGAGCAGTACTTC
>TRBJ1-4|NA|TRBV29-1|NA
CSVGSGLGEKLFF
TGCAGCGTTGGAAGCGGACTAGGGGAAAAACTGTTTTTT
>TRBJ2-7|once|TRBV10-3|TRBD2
CATTSVSSYEQYF
TGTGCCACAACTAGCGTCAGCTCCTACGAGCAGTACTTC
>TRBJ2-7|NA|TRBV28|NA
CASMWAGRTYEQYF
TGTGCCAGCATGTGGGCGGGTAGGACGTACGAGCAGTACTTC
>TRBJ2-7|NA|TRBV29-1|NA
CSVEALIFGTVDSYEQYF
TGCAGCGTTGAAGCCTTGATCTTTGGGACGGTTGACTCCTACGAGCAGTACTTC
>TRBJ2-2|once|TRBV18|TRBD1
CASSPRDRINTGELFF
TGTGCCAGCTCACCCCGGGACAGGATAAACACCGGGGAGCTGTTTTTT
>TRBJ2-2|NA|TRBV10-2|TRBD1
CASRQPGQRTGELFF
TGCGCCAGCAGACAGCCGGGACAGAGGACCGGGGAGCTGTTTTTT
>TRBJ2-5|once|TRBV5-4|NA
CASSLTGRETQYF
TGTGCCAGCAGCTTGACAGGGCGTGAGACCCAGTACTTC
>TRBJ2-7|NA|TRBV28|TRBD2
CASIGLAGSEQYF
TGTGCCAGCATCGGGCTAGCGGGAAGCGAGCAGTACTTC
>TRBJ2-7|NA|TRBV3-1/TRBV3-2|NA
CASSHVTRGPRSYEQYF
TGTGCCAGCAGCCACGTCACTAGGGGTCCTAGATCCTACGAGCAGTACTTC
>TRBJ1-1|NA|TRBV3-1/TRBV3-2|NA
CASSQANEAFF
TGTGCCAGCAGCCAGGCAAATGAAGCTTTCTTT
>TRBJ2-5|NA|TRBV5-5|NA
CASSFFWSYQETQYF
TGTGCCAGCAGCTTTTTTTGGTCGTACCAAGAGACCCAGTACTTC
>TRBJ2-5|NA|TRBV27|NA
CASSLLGGSETQYF
TGTGCCAGCAGTTTATTAGGCGGTTCAGAGACCCAGTACTTC
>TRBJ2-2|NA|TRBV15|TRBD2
CATSRDIAGGPGELFF
TGTGCCACCAGCAGAGATATAGCGGGAGGGCCCGGGGAGCTGTTTTTT
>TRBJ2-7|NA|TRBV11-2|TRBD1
CASSPPTGSYEQYF
TGTGCCAGCAGCCCACCGACAGGGAGCTACGAGCAGTACTTC
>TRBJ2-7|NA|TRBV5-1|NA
CASSPGLYSSTAYEQYF
TGCGCCAGCAGCCCCGGACTGTACTCTTCGACGGCATACGAGCAGTACTTC
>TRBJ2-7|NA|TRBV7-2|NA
CASSFHSRSTYEQYF
TGTGCCAGCAGCTTTCACAGCCGATCCACCTACGAGCAGTACTTC
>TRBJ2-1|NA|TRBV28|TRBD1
CASSFVRGQGSSEQFF
TGTGCCAGCAGTTTTGTCCGGGGACAGGGGTCGAGTGAGCAGTTCTTC
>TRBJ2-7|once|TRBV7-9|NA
CASSLQAGTWPQYEQYF
TGTGCCAGCAGCCTCCAAGCGGGGACATGGCCTCAATACGAGCAGTACTTC
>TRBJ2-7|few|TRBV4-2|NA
CASSQEMGSPYEQYF
TGTGCCAGCAGCCAAGAAATGGGGAGCCCCTACGAGCAGTACTTC
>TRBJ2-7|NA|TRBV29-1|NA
CSVGHRPYEQYF
TGCAGCGTTGGGCACCGTCCCTACGAGCAGTACTTC
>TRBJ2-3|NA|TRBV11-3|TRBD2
CASSLGASGMAPATDTQYF
TGTGCCAGCAGCTTAGGTGCTAGCGGGATGGCCCCGGCCACAGATACGCAGTATTTT
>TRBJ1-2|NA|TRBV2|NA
CASSAFQEASGYTF
TGTGCCAGCAGTGCCTTCCAGGAGGCGAGTGGCTACACCTTC
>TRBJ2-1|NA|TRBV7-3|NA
CASSALGAPALSSYNEQFF
TGTGCCAGCAGCGCCCTAGGAGCCCCAGCGCTCAGCTCCTACAATGAGCAGTTCTTC
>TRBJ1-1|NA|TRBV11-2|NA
CASSLYSQRGGGGAFF
TGTGCCAGCAGCTTATATTCGCAGAGGGGGGGCGGTGGAGCTTTCTTT
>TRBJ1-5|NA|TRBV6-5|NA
CASSKAGGNQPQHF
TGTGCCAGCAGCAAGGCGGGTGGCAATCAGCCCCAGCATTTT
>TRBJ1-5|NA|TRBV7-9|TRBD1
CASSLDRDSLSNQPQHF
TGTGCCAGCAGCTTAGATAGGGACAGCCTTAGCAATCAGCCCCAGCATTTT
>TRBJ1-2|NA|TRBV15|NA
CATSRDRFYGYTF
TGTGCCACCAGCAGAGATCGTTTCTATGGCTACACCTTC
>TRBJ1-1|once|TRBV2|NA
CASSAGINTEAFF
TGTGCCAGCAGTGCCGGCATCAACACTGAAGCTTTCTTT
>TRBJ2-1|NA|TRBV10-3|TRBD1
CATQGQGLYNEQFF
TGTGCCACCCAAGGACAGGGCCTATACAATGAGCAGTTCTTC
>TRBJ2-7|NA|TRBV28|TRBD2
CASSLSGKSGEQYF
TGTGCCAGCAGTCTTAGCGGGAAATCCGGGGAGCAGTACTTC
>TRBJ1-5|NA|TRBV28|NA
CASSFGGLWQPQHF
TGTGCCAGCAGTTTCGGGGGATTATGGCAGCCCCAGCATTTT
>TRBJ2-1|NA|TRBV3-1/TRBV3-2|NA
CASSQDQHRLEQFF
TGTGCCAGCAGCCAAGATCAGCACAGACTAGAGCAGTTCTTC
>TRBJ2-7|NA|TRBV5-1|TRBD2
CASSRDYYEQYF
TGCGCCAGCAGCCGGGACTATTACGAGCAGTACTTC
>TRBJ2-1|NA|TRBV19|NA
CASSIDFTNRVGNEQFF
TGTGCCAGTAGTATAGACTTCACAAACAGGGTGGGGAATGAGCAGTTCTTC